The 8 T cell receptor beta chains below come from one sample, sequenced in a study of CD8 T cells in ankylosing spondylitis. Study findings and constraints: Apparently characteristic of ankylosing spondylitis blood was a TCR beta motif (fewer than 10 highly homologous variants).

TCRdb reprocessed the 5' RACE reads via MiXCR and lists one record per CDR3 protein. The repertoire holds about 450,000 distinct CDR3 sequences, roughly 25% seen once, with roughly 0.8% in the top ten. Their target antigens are unknown. Sequencing input: blood, either unsorted or a sorted T cell fraction (not recorded which). These receptors came from a male donor with ankylosing spondylitis.

The sample holds one count of this clonotype. J is TRBJ1-1 and V is TRBV24-1; TRBD1 matches at 10 bases. The CDR3 spans 15 residues. Losses at the gene ends were 4 bases for V and 1 base for J; bases not matched to a gene: 2. In germline, CDR1 is KGHDR, CDR2 SFDVKD. CDR3 region: CATSDGQGENTEAFF. CDR3 bases: TGTGCCACCAGTGACGGACAGGGGGAGAACACTGAAGCTTTCTTT.

This rearrangement joins TRBV7-9 to TRBJ2-3; no definite D call. The germline gives CDR1 SEHNR, CDR2 FQNEAQ (reference sequence). The CDR3 is made up of 12 amino acids. The V end was cut by 11 bases, the J end by 2 bases, with 11 bases between. The CDR3 coding sequence is TGTGCCGGGTCCTTGGACACAGATACGCAGTATTTT. This encodes CAGSLDTDTQYF.

This clonotype has just a few counts. This sequence joins TRBV5-1 and TRBJ2-2, with TRBD1 matching over 8 bases. Unmatched junction bases numbered 6, after V lost 0 bases and J lost 5 bases. CDR1 is SGHRS and CDR2 is YFSETQ in the germline V gene. The CDR3 covers 16 residues. Written as DNA, the CDR3 is TGCGCCAGCAGCTTGGCCTCAGGGGGCCTTACCGGGGAGCTGTTTTTT. Encoded protein: CASSLASGGLTGELFF.

This clonotype has just a few counts. The chain has TRBV27 and TRBJ1-6; D uncertain. Between the trimmed V and J ends, which lost 3 bases and 0 bases, there was a span of 15 bases. The CDR3 is 18 amino acids. The germline CDR1 and CDR2 sequences are MNHEY and SMNVEV (reference sequence). CDR3 sequence reads: CASSFDGGLSSYNSPLHF. CDR3 coding DNA: TGTGCCAGCAGTTTCGACGGAGGGCTCAGCTCCTATAATTCACCCCTCCACTTT.

The CDR3 DNA sequence: TGTGCCACCAGCAGAGAGGAGGTCCGGGAGCAGTACTTC. It translates to CATSREEVREQYF. The V and J genes are TRBV15 and TRBJ2-7; perhaps TRBD2 as D (5 bases). Trimming cost V 0 bases and J 7 bases, with 10 bases left between them. Germline V gives CDR1 LNHNV, CDR2 YYDKDF (reference sequence). This CDR3 has 13 residues.

In its sample, this clonotype was seen many times. The J gene is TRBJ2-7, the V gene TRBV7-8; D not resolved. Germline assignment: CDR1 SGHVS and CDR2 FQNEAQ. This CDR3 comprises 13 residues. V dropped 3 bases and J dropped 3 bases, with 9 bases sitting between them. The CDR3 here is CASSLESGYEQYF. As DNA, the CDR3 is TGTGCCAGCAGCTTGGAGTCCGGCTACGAGCAGTACTTC.

Here the CDR3 DNA reads TGCAGCGTTGAAGATCGGGCAAAAATCTACAATGAGCAGTTCTTC. Its translation: CSVEDRAKIYNEQFF. The chain employs TRBV29-1 and TRBJ2-1, with D hard to call. The V gene's germline CDR1 is SQVTM and CDR2 ANQGSEA. V was trimmed by 0 bases and J by 3 bases, leaving 12 bases between them. The length of the CDR3 is 15 residues.

This sequence joins TRBV5-5 and TRBJ2-1; 9 bases fit TRBD2. J gave up 4 bases and V 4 bases, and 9 bases lay outside the gene matches. The CDR3 spans 16 residues. Germline CDR1 is SGHKS and CDR2 is YYEKEE (reference sequence). The CDR3 here is CASSTQREDTYNEQFF. In DNA, the CDR3 is TGTGCCAGCAGCACCCAGCGGGAGGATACATACAATGAGCAGTTCTTC.